One sample yielded the 10 T cell receptor beta chains listed below, sequenced in a study of early T cells in non-severe SARS-CoV-2 infection. TCRdb re-derived calls from the 5' RACE reads in MiXCR, one entry per CDR3 protein. The sample lists around 61,000 distinct CDR3 sequences, around 13% occurring once. Sequencing was performed on whole blood. The receptors come from an adult who was a healthcare worker with PCR-confirmed SARS-CoV-2 infection or an uninfected control (not recorded which).

This clonotype has a handful of counts. The gene calls are TRBV20-1 and TRBJ1-6, with 8 bases matching TRBD1. This CDR3 is built from 13 residues. J was trimmed by 9 bases and V by 4 bases; bases with no gene match: 5. Germline V gives CDR1 DFQATT, CDR2 SNEGSKA (reference sequence). This CDR3 reads CSAMAGGGSPLHF. CDR3 bases: TGCAGTGCTATGGCAGGGGGCGGTTCACCCCTCCACTTT.

The chain combines TRBV5-4 with TRBJ1-1, with D perhaps TRBD1 (5 bases). The germline V and J ends were trimmed by 4 bases and 6 bases, with 16 bases remaining between them. Germline V lookup: CDR1 SGHNT, CDR2 YYREEE (reference sequence). This CDR3 comprises 14 residues. This CDR3 reads CASSPGPRMAEAFF. The CDR3 DNA reads TGTGCCAGCAGCCCAGGGCCGAGGATGGCTGAAGCTTTCTTT.

The sample holds many counts of this clonotype. One end of the junction does not line up with germline, which may come from a read error. This chain joins TRBV7-2 and TRBJ2-3; D gene unclear. CDR1 SGHTA and CDR2 FQGNSA come from the germline V gene. CDR3 size: 13 residues. CDR3 sequence (DNA): TGTGCCAGCAGCTCTACTGGCGCGGATACGCAGTGTTTT. Residues: CASSSTGADTQCF. Combining the CDR3 with reference TRBV7-2 and TRBJ2-3 gives the whole variable domain GAGVSQSPSNKVTEKGKDVELRCDPISGHTALYWYRQSLGQGLEFLIYFQGNSAPDKSGLPSDRFSAERTGGSVSTLTIQRTQQEDSAVYLCASSSTGADTQCFGPGTRLTVL.

This clonotype was found many times. The chain uses TRBV11-2 and TRBJ2-7; D might be TRBD2 (6 bases). Trimming stripped 1 base from V and 6 bases from J, with 10 bases between. Germline V lookup: CDR1 SGHAT, CDR2 FQNNGV. The CDR3 consists of 13 residues. CDR3 in DNA: TGTGCCAGCAGCTTAGGTCCGGGGGTCGAGCAGTACTTC. As protein: CASSLGPGVEQYF.

The genes are TRBV3-1 and TRBJ2-4; 12 bases map to TRBD2. CDR1 LGHDT and CDR2 YNNKEL come from the germline V gene (reference sequence). Unmatched junction bases numbered 5, after V lost 2 bases and J lost 9 bases. This CDR3 has 15 residues. As DNA, the CDR3 is TGTGCCAGCAGCCAACTAGCGGGAGGGCCGGGCATTCAGTACTTC. Protein sequence: CASSQLAGGPGIQYF.

This clonotype was seen many times. The gene calls are TRBV28 and TRBJ2-7, with 7 bases aligning to TRBD2. Germline-derived CDR1 and CDR2 are MDHEN and SYDVKM. Losses at the gene ends were 8 bases for V and 4 bases for J; bases not matched to a gene: 5. The CDR3 is 12 residues long. CDR3 coding DNA: TGTGCCAGCCAGAGCGGGGTTTACGAGCAGTACTTC. Residues: CASQSGVYEQYF.

This chain connects TRBV10-3 to TRBJ2-3, with 7 nucleotides matching TRBD2. The CDR3 length is 11 residues. Germline-derived CDR1 and CDR2 are ENHRY and SYGVKD. CDR3 nucleotides: TGTGTGCGGGGGACGCAACATACGCAGTATTTT. Translated: CVRGTQHTQYF.

This clonotype was seen repeatedly, ten times or more. This chain joins TRBV5-4 and TRBJ2-7, with D possibly called TRBD1 or TRBD2 (7 bases each). Looked up from germline, CDR1 is SGHNT and CDR2 is YYREEE (reference sequence). The CDR3 sequence is 12 residues long. Trimming took off 6 bases at V and 6 bases at J, with 13 bases between the two ends. The CDR3 spells CASNPRGGEQYF. CDR3 bases: TGTGCCAGCAACCCCAGGGGGGGCGAGCAGTACTTC.

V is TRBV9 and J is TRBJ1-2; D possibly corresponds to TRBD1 (5 bases). The CDR3 spans 11 residues. The V gene's germline CDR1 is SGDLS and CDR2 YYNGEE. With 4 bases removed from V and 13 bases from J, the gap between germline ends came to 14 bases. CDR3 in DNA: TGTGCCAGCAGCCGAGGGGCCCTTTTCACCTTC. Translating gives CASSRGALFTF.

This clonotype was picked up a small number of times. This chain links TRBV6-5 with TRBJ1-6, with a possible D match to TRBD1 (6 bases). The germline V gene has CDR1 MNHEY and CDR2 SVGAGI. V gave up 2 bases and J gave up 7 bases, with 15 bases separating them. The CDR3 consists of 16 residues. This chain's CDR3 is CASSYGRTALNSPLHF. The CDR3 DNA follows: TGTGCCAGCAGTTACGGACGGACAGCCCTAAATTCACCCCTCCACTTT.